These 24 T cell receptor beta chains were sequenced from one sample in a study of radiotherapy plus CTLA-4 blockade in lung cancer. Sequencing was performed with immunoSEQ multiplex PCR; in TCRdb, only in-frame clones are kept and a portion is missing. The sample has 90,000 or so clones, roughly four fifths seen once. The material was peripheral blood, obtained from a patient treated with radiotherapy plus ipilimumab. The receptors were gathered from a human donor with non-small cell lung cancer who had stable disease on radiotherapy plus ipilimumab.

This clone was counted once. CDR3 nucleotide sequence: TGTGCCTGGAGTGAATCAGGGCTAGAGAAAAACATTCAGTACTTC. Translation: CAWSESGLEKNIQYF. The V and J genes are TRBV30 and TRBJ2-4; possibly TRBD1 for D (5 bases). The ends were cut back, 1 base at V and 4 bases at J, with 14 bases in the middle. Looked up from germline, CDR1 is GTSNPN and CDR2 is SVGIG (reference sequence). The CDR3 has 15 residues.

V and J are TRBV2 and TRBJ2-3; 11 bases line up with TRBD2. Germline lookup yields CDR1 SNHLY and CDR2 FYNNEI. V lost 5 bases to trimming and J lost 6 bases; unmatched junction nucleotides: 4. The length of the CDR3 is 14 residues. The CDR3 nucleotides read TGTGCCAGCAGTTTAGCGGGAGGGTCCGATACGCAGTATTTT. Protein: CASSLAGGSDTQYF.

The V gene is TRBV28, the J gene TRBJ1-5; 7 bases align to TRBD1. Trimming cost V 6 bases and J 1 base; bases outside gene matches: 6. The CDR3 covers 15 residues. Germline CDR1 and CDR2: MDHEN and SYDVKM. The CDR3 DNA reads TGTGCCAGCAGGGCCTCACAGGGGAGCAATCAGCCCCAGCATTTT. Translating it yields CASRASQGSNQPQHF.

The V call is TRBV10-3, the J call TRBJ2-1; TRBD2 matches 8 bases. CDR1 ENHRY and CDR2 SYGVKD come from the germline V gene. V gave up 3 bases and J gave up 9 bases; unmatched junction bases: 7. This CDR3 is built from 14 residues. The CDR3 DNA follows: TGTGCCATCAGTGAACGGGGGGGCGTGGGTGAGCAGTTCTTC. This gives the protein CAISERGGVGEQFF.

The CDR3 region is CASSPTRSRYGYTF. In DNA form, the CDR3 reads TGCGCCAGCAGCCCGACACGGAGTAGGTATGGCTACACCTTC. This sequence joins TRBV5-1 and TRBJ1-2; no definite D call. Deletions cut 4 bases from V and 5 bases from J, with 15 bases between. Germline V lookup: CDR1 SGHRS, CDR2 YFSETQ. The CDR3 is 14 amino acids.

This sequence joins TRBV7-8 and TRBJ1-1, with TRBD1 matching 7 bases. Germline loops: CDR1 SGHVS, CDR2 FQNEAQ. The CDR3 has 17 amino acids. V dropped 0 bases and J dropped 1; count of bases not matched to a gene: 8. For the CDR3, the DNA is TGTGCCAGCAGCTTAGCTGGTGGACAGGCCGGGAACACTGAAGCTTTCTTT. It is translated as CASSLAGGQAGNTEAFF.

V and J are TRBV19 and TRBJ1-2, with a possible D match to TRBD1 (6 bases). V lost 4 bases and J 0 bases, leaving 15 bases between the germline ends. The CDR3 contains 16 residues. The germline CDR1 and CDR2 sequences are LNHDA and SQIVND (reference sequence). CDR3 coding DNA: TGTGCCAGTAGTACCACTTGGGGGCGAACTAACTATGGCTACACCTTC. Its translation: CASSTTWGRTNYGYTF.

The rearrangement links TRBV30 to TRBJ1-6; 7 bases are a match to TRBD1. CDR3 length: 15 amino acids. V gave up 2 bases and J gave up 10 bases; unmatched junction bases: 11. Germline CDR1 reads GTSNPN; CDR2 reads SVGIG (reference sequence). Here the CDR3 reads CAWSPQGQGRSPLHF. The CDR3 nucleotides are TGTGCCTGGAGTCCACAGGGGCAGGGGAGATCACCCCTCCACTTT.

The CDR3 DNA reads TGTGCCAGCAGCTTTGGCGGTGGACGTAAAAACATTCAGTACTTC. It encodes CASSFGGGRKNIQYF. This chain joins TRBV7-9 and TRBJ2-4, with D unclear. This CDR3 is built from 15 residues. V lost 3 bases, J lost 4 bases, and 13 bases lay in between. Germline loops: CDR1 SEHNR, CDR2 FQNEAQ (reference sequence).

The chain combines TRBV6-1 with TRBJ2-7, with a possible D match to TRBD1 (6 bases). This CDR3 is built from 14 residues. V shed 0 bases and J shed 2 bases, with 8 bases lying between them. CDR1 is MNHNS, CDR2 SASEGT, per germline. The CDR3 DNA sequence: TGTGCCAGCAGTGAAGCTTGGACAGCCTACGAGCAGTACTTC. It specifies CASSEAWTAYEQYF.

The chain employs TRBV19 and TRBJ2-3; weak D call: TRBD1 (6 bases). The CDR3 sequence is 16 residues long. Germline V CDR1 and CDR2: LNHDA, SQIVND (reference sequence). With 4 bases removed from V and 4 bases from J, the gap between germline ends came to 18 bases. The CDR3 DNA reads as TGTGCCAGTAGTACAGGGACACCCCGGTACTCAGATACGCAGTATTTT. Its protein is CASSTGTPRYSDTQYF.

The chain couples TRBV5-1 to TRBJ2-7; a possible D gene is TRBD2 (6 bases). Trimming took off 1 base at V and 2 bases at J, with 10 bases between the two ends. The CDR3 consists of 14 residues. Per germline, CDR1 SGHRS and CDR2 YFSETQ. The chain's CDR3 is CASSLWGETYEQYF. CDR3 in DNA: TGCGCCAGCAGCTTGTGGGGGGAAACCTACGAGCAGTACTTC.

The J gene is TRBJ2-3, the V gene TRBV9; TRBD1 is a possible D gene (5 bases). With 4 bases removed from V and 5 bases from J, the gap between germline ends came to 23 bases. CDR3 length equals 17 residues. Germline V gives CDR1 SGDLS, CDR2 YYNGEE. CDR3 sequence (DNA): TGTGCCAGCAGCAGGACATCGGATGGGCCCTTTAGAGATACGCAGTATTTT. Its translation: CASSRTSDGPFRDTQYF.

This clone turned up a few times. The chain links TRBV9 to TRBJ1-6, with D unresolved. V was shortened by 0 bases and J by 9 bases, with 13 bases between the two germline ends. From germline, CDR1 is SGDLS and CDR2 YYNGEE. The CDR3 is 15 residues long. For the CDR3, the DNA is TGTGCCAGCAGCGTAGGTGGACCTGAGGGTTCACCCCTCCACTTT. Translating gives CASSVGGPEGSPLHF.

The chain has TRBV30 and TRBJ1-3; D is unresolved. Germline V gene sequence: CDR1 GTSNPN, CDR2 SVGIG (reference sequence). The CDR3 runs 14 residues. V was pared by 5 bases and J by 0 bases, with 11 bases between. The CDR3 region is CAWGVSSSGNTIYF. The CDR3 DNA sequence: TGTGCCTGGGGGGTCAGTTCCTCTGGAAACACCATATATTTT.

The chain recombines TRBV7-3 with TRBJ2-2; TRBD1 agrees at 8 bases. V lost 5 bases, J lost 6 bases, and 8 bases stayed unmatched. Germline loops: CDR1 SGHTA, CDR2 FQGTGA. CDR3 length: 15 residues. The CDR3 DNA follows: TGTGCCAGCAGCGTCCTTCAGGGGGCCTCCGGGGAGCTGTTTTTT. This translates into CASSVLQGASGELFF. The entire variable domain, with the rest obtained from reference TRBV7-3 and TRBJ2-2, is as follows: GAGVSQTPSNKVTEKGKYVELRCDPISGHTALYWYRQSLGQGPEFLIYFQGTGAADDSGLPNDRFFAVRPEGSVSTLKIQRTERGDSAVYLCASSVLQGASGELFFGEGSRLTVL.

This chain connects TRBV5-1 to TRBJ2-7, with 8 bases that match TRBD2. Germline assignment: CDR1 SGHRS and CDR2 YFSETQ. The J segment lost 9 bases and the V segment lost 0 bases, leaving 14 bases of the junction unmatched. The CDR3 runs 16 residues. CDR3 DNA: TGCGCCAGCAGCTTGGGGTACAGCGGGAGCCTACGAGGGCAGTACTTC. Its translation: CASSLGYSGSLRGQYF.

The CDR3 DNA reads TGTGCCATCAGTGAGGGAGGTAACAATCAGCCCCAGCATTTT. Its protein is CAISEGGNNQPQHF. The chain is built from TRBV10-3 and TRBJ1-5; D ambiguous. The V and J ends lost 2 bases and 3 bases respectively, with 8 bases between them. Per the germline V gene, CDR1 is ENHRY and CDR2 is SYGVKD. CDR3 size: 14 residues.

This clone was seen just once. The chain couples TRBV14 to TRBJ2-3, with 9 positions matching TRBD2. Germline CDR1 is SGHDN and CDR2 is FVKESK. This CDR3 is 15 amino acids long. V was clipped by 4 bases and J by 4 bases; unmatched bases: 6. The CDR3 sequence: CASSLLAGSPDTQYF. The CDR3 bases are TGTGCCAGCAGCCTACTAGCGGGCTCCCCAGATACGCAGTATTTT.

The chain has TRBV18 and TRBJ2-7; TRBD1 aligns across 7 bases. V was clipped by 5 bases and J by 1 base; unmatched bases: 5. Germline assignment: CDR1 KGHSH and CDR2 LQKENI. This CDR3 region has 14 residues. The CDR3 nucleotides read TGTGCCAGCTCAGGTTGGGACAGATCCTACGAGCAGTACTTC. The encoded protein is CASSGWDRSYEQYF.

This rearrangement joins TRBV7-8 to TRBJ1-5, with 7 bases aligning to TRBD1. Germline V CDR1 and CDR2: SGHVS, FQNEAQ. This CDR3 is built from 13 residues. The V and J ends lost 7 bases and 6 bases, in that order; junction bases with no gene match: 6. The CDR3 region has the DNA TGTGCCAGCAACCTACAGGGGACTCAGCCCCAGCATTTT. Encoded protein: CASNLQGTQPQHF.

The chain combines TRBV5-1 with TRBJ2-5; D remains ambiguous. The CDR3 length is 13 residues. The germline V gene encodes CDR1 SGHRS and CDR2 YFSETQ. Trimming removed 7 bases from V and 2 bases from J, with 12 bases in between. The CDR3 nucleotides are TGCGCCAGCGCTTATAGTAATCAAGAGACCCAGTACTTC. This translates into CASAYSNQETQYF.

About this clone: At one end, the junction sequence differs from germline, possibly due to a read error. The chain combines TRBV7-7 with TRBJ2-1, with 10 bases fitting TRBD2. Germline CDR1 reads SSHAT; CDR2 reads FNYEAQ (reference sequence). The CDR3 has 17 residues. The chain's CDR3 is CASSPTTSGNPYNEQFF. The CDR3 DNA follows: TGTGCTAGCAGCCCTACCACTAGCGGGAACCCCTACAATGAGCAGTTCTTC. Full variable domain (remainder filled in from reference TRBV7-7 and TRBJ2-1): GAGVSQSPRYKVTKRGQDVTLRCDPISSHATLYWYQQALGQGPEFLTYFNYEAQPDKSGLPSDRFSAERPEGSISTLTIQRTEQRDSAMYRCASSPTTSGNPYNEQFFGPGTRLTVL.

DNA of the CDR3: TGTGCCAGCAGCTTAGTACCTAGCGTCGACAATGAGCAGTTCTTC. It translates to CASSLVPSVDNEQFF. This chain joins TRBV11-2 and TRBJ2-1; D may be TRBD2 (6 bases). The CDR3 is 15 amino acids. Germline values: CDR1 SGHAT, CDR2 FQNNGV. The V end lost 1 base, the J end lost 5 bases, and 12 bases lay between the germline ends.